What follows are 24 T cell receptor beta chains derived from one specimen sequenced in a study of T cell responses to AZD1222 COVID-19 vaccine. The assay was immunoSEQ multiplex PCR, and TCRdb's table has in-frame clones only and misses some. This sample has 65,000 to 90,000 clones, with 70% to 90% found just once. Sequences were derived from peripheral blood, sampled 28 days after the second AZD1222 dose. These receptors were collected from an adult who received the AZD1222 COVID-19 vaccine.

About this clone itself: One end of the junction fails to match germline, which may point to a read error. The genes are TRBV7-2 and TRBJ2-2; weak D call: TRBD2 (6 bases). Germline-derived CDR1 and CDR2 are SGHTA and FQGNSA. CDR3 length: 12 residues. The CDR3 DNA sequence: TGTGCCAGCAGCGGAGCGGCCGGGGGGCTGTTTTTT. Residues: CASSGAAGGLFF.

The chain uses TRBV6-2 or TRBV6-3 and TRBJ2-1; TRBD2 matches 11 bases. Germline trimming cut 4 bases from V and 1 base from J; bases unmatched to any gene: 9. The CDR3 extends over 18 amino acids. CDR1 is MNHEY and CDR2 is SVGEGT in the germline V gene. The CDR3 DNA follows: TGTGCCAGCAGTTGGGCGGGACTAGCGGAGGGGTCCTACAATGAGCAGTTCTTC. It is translated as CASSWAGLAEGSYNEQFF.

In this sample, this clone turned up a few times. The genes are TRBV21-1 and TRBJ1-5. TRBV21-1 is tagged as a pseudogene. CDR3 size: 16 residues. In nucleotides, the CDR3 is TGTGCCAGCAGCACCGTGGAGGGTATGGGCAATCAGCCCCAGCATTTT. Protein: CASSTVEGMGNQPQHF.

The chain uses TRBV2 and TRBJ1-1, with TRBD1 matching 12 bases. The CDR3 is made up of 15 amino acids. With V trimmed by 8 bases and J by 4 bases, 8 bases remained unmatched. Germline-derived CDR1 and CDR2 are SNHLY and FYNNEI. The CDR3 sequence is CASHGTGGFGTEAFF. In DNA form, the CDR3 reads TGTGCCAGCCATGGGACAGGGGGCTTCGGCACTGAAGCTTTCTTT.

This rearrangement joins TRBV7-2 to TRBJ2-7, with 11 bases fitting TRBD1. Germline loops: CDR1 SGHTA, CDR2 FQGNSA. The CDR3 spans 14 residues. After removal of 3 bases from V and 3 bases from J, the junction contained 1 base not matched to a gene. CDR3 coding DNA: TGTGCCAGCAGCTTCGGGACAGGGGGCTACGAGCAGTACTTC. Translating gives CASSFGTGGYEQYF.

This clone was counted a single time. This rearrangement joins TRBV6-6 to TRBJ1-2, with TRBD1 matching 8 bases. V lost 5 bases to trimming and J lost 7 bases; unmatched junction nucleotides: 3. Germline assignment: CDR1 MNHNY and CDR2 SVGAGI (reference sequence). This CDR3 spans 12 amino acids. The DNA of the CDR3 is TGTGCCAGCAGTCCAACAGGGGGTGGCTACACCTTC. Its translation: CASSPTGGGYTF.

V and J are TRBV19 and TRBJ1-1; D remains unclear. The V gene lost 7 bases and the J gene lost 11 bases, with 20 bases spanning the gap. The germline V gene encodes CDR1 LNHDA and CDR2 SQIVND (reference sequence). CDR3 length equals 13 residues. The DNA for the CDR3 is TGTGCCAGTATCTCACAAGGCGCGAGTGGGGCTTTCTTT. It translates to CASISQGASGAFF.

This clone was detected a few times. V gene TRBV5-6 combines with J gene TRBJ1-3; D is perhaps TRBD1 (5 bases). The CDR3 contains 15 residues. The V end lost 1 base, the J end lost 0 bases, and 8 bases lay between the germline ends. Per the germline V gene, CDR1 is SGHDT and CDR2 is YYEEEE. CDR3 sequence: CASSLKGPSGNTIYF. The CDR3 DNA follows: TGTGCCAGCAGCTTGAAGGGACCCTCTGGAAACACCATATATTTT.

The table lists this clone with a count of one. The J gene is TRBJ1-3, the V gene TRBV9; tentatively, D is TRBD1 (5 bases). Germline loops: CDR1 SGDLS, CDR2 YYNGEE. Trimming pared 0 bases from V and 4 bases from J, leaving 11 bases between. CDR3 length: 15 residues. The CDR3, as DNA: TGTGCCAGCAGCGTAGGGCAGGGCTCAGGAAACACCATATATTTT. Amino acid sequence: CASSVGQGSGNTIYF.

The CDR3 spells CASSTGWVEEQIYGYTF. CDR3 bases: TGTGCCAGCAGCACGGGGTGGGTGGAGGAGCAAATCTATGGCTACACCTTC. The rearrangement joins TRBV7-9 to TRBJ1-2; D is unresolved. This CDR3 has 17 residues. From germline, CDR1 is SEHNR and CDR2 FQNEAQ (reference sequence). Between the trimmed V and J ends, which lost 5 bases and 4 bases, there was a span of 23 bases.

The V gene is TRBV11-1, the J gene TRBJ1-2; 9 bases fit TRBD1. CDR3 length: 13 amino acids. J gave up 6 bases and V 3 bases, and 2 bases lay outside the gene matches. The V gene's germline CDR1 is SGHAT and CDR2 FQDESV (reference sequence). The CDR3 nucleotides read TGTGCCAGCAGCTTTAGGACAGGGGATGGCTACACCTTC. This encodes CASSFRTGDGYTF.

This clone is a singleton in its sample. The chain employs TRBV7-3 and TRBJ1-5; D possibly corresponds to TRBD1 (5 bases). The CDR3 runs to 13 residues. V was cut by 6 bases and J by 1 base, with 7 bases left in between. Germline CDR1 and CDR2: SGHTA and FQGTGA. The CDR3 reads CASSQGSNQPQHF. DNA for the CDR3: TGTGCCAGCAGTCAGGGAAGCAATCAGCCCCAGCATTTT. Supplemented by reference TRBV7-3 and TRBJ1-5, the full variable domain reads GAGVSQTPSNKVTEKGKYVELRCDPISGHTALYWYRQSLGQGPEFLIYFQGTGAADDSGLPNDRFFAVRPEGSVSTLKIQRTERGDSAVYLCASSQGSNQPQHFGDGTRLSIL.

This chain uses TRBV7-2 with TRBJ2-1; TRBD2 aligns across 11 bases. J lost 8 bases, V lost 1 base, and 7 bases had no gene match. Germline CDR1 SGHTA, CDR2 FQGNSA. CDR3 size: 16 residues. In nucleotides, the CDR3 is TGTGCCAGCAGCTTAGGAGGACTAGCGGGCCTTGATGAGCAGTTCTTC. The encoded protein is CASSLGGLAGLDEQFF.

The chain employs TRBV18 and TRBJ1-2; D perhaps matches TRBD1 (6 bases). The CDR3 extends over 12 amino acids. Germline-derived CDR1 and CDR2 are KGHSH and LQKENI. Trimming stripped 5 bases from V and 4 bases from J, with 8 bases between. This CDR3 is CASSADSYGYTF. DNA of the CDR3: TGTGCCAGCTCAGCGGACAGCTATGGCTACACCTTC.

V is TRBV27 and J is TRBJ2-1; D is perhaps TRBD2 (7 bases). The V end was cut by 8 bases, the J end by 7 bases, with 24 bases between. Germline lookup yields CDR1 MNHEY and CDR2 SMNVEV (reference sequence). This CDR3 has 16 amino acids. The CDR3 is CASCRLGGGNGNEQFF. The DNA of the CDR3 is TGTGCCAGCTGCCGCCTGGGGGGGGGCAATGGGAATGAGCAGTTCTTC.

V usage is TRBV7-8 and J usage is TRBJ1-1; D is perhaps TRBD1 (6 bases). Germline V gene lookup returns CDR1 SGHVS and CDR2 FQNEAQ. CDR3 length equals 15 residues. V was shortened by 5 bases and J by 3 bases, with 16 bases between the two germline ends. CDR3 region: CASSPWRGGHTEAFF. The CDR3 DNA reads as TGTGCCAGCAGCCCCTGGCGGGGGGGGCACACTGAAGCTTTCTTT.

This clone has a handful of counts. V is TRBV6-6 and J is TRBJ2-1; 11 nucleotides match TRBD2. The V gene end was trimmed by 5 bases and the J gene end by 5 bases; junction bases not matched to a gene: 8. CDR3 size: 16 residues. Germline CDR1 is MNHNY and CDR2 is SVGAGI (reference sequence). This chain's CDR3 is CASSGRLAGSNNEQFF. The CDR3 bases are TGTGCCAGCAGTGGCCGACTAGCGGGGTCCAACAATGAGCAGTTCTTC.

J is TRBJ1-1 and V is TRBV19; 7 bases agree with TRBD1. The V segment lost 3 bases and the J segment 0 bases; nucleotides outside the gene matches: 4. From germline, CDR1 is LNHDA and CDR2 SQIVND (reference sequence). The CDR3 runs to 15 residues. The CDR3, as DNA: TGTGCCAGTAGTATTCAGGGGGGGTTGAACACTGAAGCTTTCTTT. Its protein is CASSIQGGLNTEAFF.

The genes are TRBV5-1 and TRBJ2-1, with 12 bases lining up with TRBD2. With V trimmed by 4 bases and J by 5 bases, 4 bases remained unmatched. This CDR3 is built from 15 residues. Germline lookup yields CDR1 SGHRS and CDR2 YFSETQ. The CDR3 DNA is TGCGCCAGCAGCCCCGGACTAGCGGGAAACAATGAGCAGTTCTTC. Protein: CASSPGLAGNNEQFF.

This clone was seen only a few times. The V call is TRBV18, the J call TRBJ1-6, with 7 bases lining up with TRBD1. This CDR3 is 16 amino acids long. V shed 0 bases and J 10 bases; nucleotides not matched to a gene: 9. Germline V lookup: CDR1 KGHSH, CDR2 LQKENI. CDR3 sequence: CASSPPWTGVGSPLHF. The CDR3 coding sequence is TGTGCCAGCTCACCACCTTGGACAGGCGTGGGGTCACCCCTCCACTTT. Full variable domain (missing parts from reference TRBV18 and TRBJ1-6): NAGVMQNPRHLVRRRGQEARLRCSPMKGHSHVYWYRQLPEEGLKFMVYLQKENIIDESGMPKERFSAEFPKEGPSILRIQQVVRGDSAAYFCASSPPWTGVGSPLHFGNGTRLTVT.

This clone showed up just once. V is TRBV5-1 and J is TRBJ1-6; the match to TRBD1 covers 7 bases. Per the germline V gene, CDR1 is SGHRS and CDR2 is YFSETQ. The CDR3 spans 18 residues. V was pared by 4 bases and J by 10 bases, with 20 bases of the junction left unmatched. This chain's CDR3 is CASSPEGTEGASGSPLHF. CDR3 in DNA: TGCGCCAGCAGCCCCGAGGGGACGGAGGGGGCCTCCGGATCACCCCTCCACTTT. Together with reference TRBV5-1 and TRBJ1-6, the CDR3 gives the full variable domain: KAGVTQTPRYLIKTRGQQVTLSCSPISGHRSVSWYQQTPGQGLQFLFEYFSETQRNKGNFPGRFSGRQFSNSRSEMNVSTLELGDSALYLCASSPEGTEGASGSPLHFGNGTRLTVT.

J is TRBJ2-1 and V is TRBV10-1; D gene ambiguous. The CDR3 totals 9 residues. Germline V CDR1 and CDR2: WNHNN, SYGVQD (reference sequence). Trimming shortened V by 11 bases and J by 5 bases, and 4 bases separated the two germline ends. CDR3 sequence (DNA): TGCGCCCGGCACAATGAGCAGTTCTTC. It encodes CARHNEQFF.

A single count supports this clone. The chain combines TRBV4-3 with TRBJ2-2; D gene ambiguous. This CDR3 has 14 amino acids. The germline V and J ends were trimmed by 3 bases and 1 base, with 6 bases remaining between them. CDR1 is LGHNA, CDR2 YSLEER, per germline. The DNA of the CDR3 is TGCGCCAGCAGCCATGGGGAGAACACCGGGGAGCTGTTTTTT. The encoded protein is CASSHGENTGELFF.

The chain joins TRBV5-1 to TRBJ2-7, with 8 bases fitting TRBD1. The junction had 19 bases not matched to a gene; V was cut back by 4 bases and J by 4 bases. This CDR3 comprises 18 residues. CDR1 SGHRS and CDR2 YFSETQ come from the germline V gene. CDR3 coding DNA: TGCGCCAGCAGCACCCTGGGGACAGGAGGACTCCTGCCTTACGAGCAGTACTTC. Translation gives CASSTLGTGGLLPYEQYF.